These T cell receptor beta chains were read from a single sample in a study of OX40 agonist ivuxolimab in advanced cancers. Here immunoSEQ multiplex PCR was the method, and the copy in TCRdb shows in-frame clones only, minus some. Found here are about 78,000 clones, roughly nine tenths of them singletons; the top ten hold 2.8%. The sample consisted of CD4+ or CD8+ T cells sorted from blood, taken in a trial of the OX40 agonist ivuxolimab. Receptors originate from an adult with an advanced solid tumor such as melanoma, head and neck, liver or kidney cancer. CDR3s include the opening cysteine and the closing phenylalanine or tryptophan. Fields, in order: J gene, CDR3 length, D gene, V gene, clone size, CDR3 protein, CDR3 DNA. The D gene is left open where the match is weak. Part of the rows lack a size; the others show once, few, many or a class for expanded clones.

TRBJ1-2 | 14 | - | TRBV5-1 | - | CASSPQQGSVGYTF | TGCGCCAGCAGCCCCCAGCAGGGTTCGGTTGGCTACACCTTC
TRBJ2-3 | 15 | - | TRBV18 | - | CASSPPRSSTDTQYF | TGTGCCAGCTCACCCCCCCGGAGTAGCACAGATACGCAGTATTTT
TRBJ2-1 | 16 | TRBD2 | TRBV5-1 | once | CASSFGAGSSYNEQFF | TGCGCCAGCAGCTTCGGAGCGGGGAGCTCCTACAATGAGCAGTTCTTC
TRBJ2-1 | 15 | - | TRBV19 | - | CASSKGGREYNEQFF | TGTGCCAGTAGTAAGGGGGGACGGGAGTACAATGAGCAGTTCTTC
TRBJ1-2 | 12 | - | TRBV2 | - | CASSQGGYGYTF | TGTGCCAGCAGCCAGGGCGGGTATGGCTACACCTTC
TRBJ2-2 | 15 | TRBD1 | TRBV5-1 | few | CASSVLGQGTGELFF | TGCGCCAGCAGCGTTCTGGGACAGGGGACCGGGGAGCTGTTTTTT
TRBJ2-1 | 11 | - | TRBV30 | - | CASNFYNEQFF | TGTGCCTCTAATTTCTACAATGAGCAGTTCTTC
TRBJ1-6 | 15 | - | TRBV4-2 | few | CASSQELANNSPLHF | TGTGCCAGCAGCCAAGAGCTAGCCAATAATTCACCCCTCCACTTT
TRBJ2-7 | 15 | TRBD1 | TRBV7-2 | - | CASSRDRGSSNEQYF | TGTGCCAGCAGCCGAGACAGGGGATCCTCGAACGAGCAGTACTTC
TRBJ2-1 | 14 | TRBD2 | TRBV2 | once | CASRTSAGYNEQFF | TGTGCCAGCAGAACTAGCGCTGGGTACAATGAGCAGTTCTTC
TRBJ2-5 | 16 | TRBD2 | TRBV5-1 | - | CASSPTGLAGGETQYF | TGCGCCAGCAGCCCCACGGGACTAGCGGGAGGTGAGACCCAGTACTTC
TRBJ1-6 | 16 | - | TRBV5-1 | few | CASSPGAEDRYSPLHF | TGCGCCAGCAGCCCGGGGGCGGAGGACAGATATTCACCCCTCCACTTT
TRBJ2-5 | 13 | - | TRBV6-5 | - | CASSYSHIGTQYF | TGTGCCAGCAGTTACTCGCATATAGGGACCCAGTACTTC
TRBJ1-1 | 12 | - | TRBV28 | - | CASSLQSTEAFF | TGTGCCAGCAGTTTACAGTCCACTGAAGCTTTCTTT
TRBJ1-5 | 13 | - | TRBV2 | few | CASGGRAGQPQHF | TGTGCCAGCGGGGGCAGGGCAGGACAGCCCCAGCATTTT
TRBJ2-3 | 14 | - | TRBV5-1 | - | CASSSTGEADTQYF | TGCGCCAGCAGCTCCACAGGGGAGGCAGATACGCAGTATTTT
TRBJ2-3 | 15 | TRBD2 | TRBV4-1 | - | CASSLRLAGSDTQYF | TGCGCCAGCAGCCTGAGACTAGCGGGTTCAGATACGCAGTATTTT
TRBJ1-1 | 14 | - | TRBV6-5 | - | CASSRLQGRTEAFF | TGTGCCAGCAGCCGATTACAGGGCCGCACTGAAGCTTTCTTT
TRBJ2-5 | 14 | TRBD1 | TRBV5-4 | once | CASSLNRGEETQYF | TGTGCCAGCAGCTTAAACAGGGGCGAAGAGACCCAGTACTTC
TRBJ1-1 | 15 | TRBD1 | TRBV2 | - | CASNFRTGPSTEAFF | TGTGCCAGCAATTTCAGGACAGGTCCGAGCACTGAAGCTTTCTTT
TRBJ1-1 | 15 | - | TRBV19 | - | CASSISAGLNTEAFF | TGTGCCAGTAGTATAAGTGCAGGTCTGAACACTGAAGCTTTCTTT
TRBJ1-1 | 15 | - | TRBV5-1 | once | CASSLAQAWAVGAFF | TGCGCCAGCAGCTTGGCCCAGGCGTGGGCGGTAGGGGCTTTCTTT
TRBJ2-7 | 15 | - | TRBV28 | - | CASTTGTPSSYEQYF | TGTGCCAGCACCACAGGGACACCGAGCTCCTACGAGCAGTACTTC
TRBJ1-5 | 16 | - | TRBV6-5 | - | CASSFHPRGANQPQHF | TGTGCCAGCAGTTTCCACCCCCGGGGGGCTAATCAGCCCCAGCATTTT
TRBJ1-2 | 14 | TRBD1 | TRBV7-9 | - | CATRPGQGLYGYTF | TGTGCCACCCGACCTGGACAGGGCCTCTATGGCTACACCTTC